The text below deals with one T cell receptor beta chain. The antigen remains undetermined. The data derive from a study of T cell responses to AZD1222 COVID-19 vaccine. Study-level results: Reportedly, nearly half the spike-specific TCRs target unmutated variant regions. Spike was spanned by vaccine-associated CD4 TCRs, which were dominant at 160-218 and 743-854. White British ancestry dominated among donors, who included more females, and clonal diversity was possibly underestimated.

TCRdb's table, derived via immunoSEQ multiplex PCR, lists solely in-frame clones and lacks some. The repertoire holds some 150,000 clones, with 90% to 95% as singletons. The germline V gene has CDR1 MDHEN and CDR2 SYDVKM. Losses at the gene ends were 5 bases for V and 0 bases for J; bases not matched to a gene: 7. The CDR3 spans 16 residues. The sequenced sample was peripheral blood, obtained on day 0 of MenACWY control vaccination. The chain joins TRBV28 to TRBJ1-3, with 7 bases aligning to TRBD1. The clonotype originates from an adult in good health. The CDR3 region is CASSVTGSYSGNTIYF. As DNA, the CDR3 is TGTGCCAGCAGTGTGACAGGGAGTTACTCTGGAAACACCATATATTTT.